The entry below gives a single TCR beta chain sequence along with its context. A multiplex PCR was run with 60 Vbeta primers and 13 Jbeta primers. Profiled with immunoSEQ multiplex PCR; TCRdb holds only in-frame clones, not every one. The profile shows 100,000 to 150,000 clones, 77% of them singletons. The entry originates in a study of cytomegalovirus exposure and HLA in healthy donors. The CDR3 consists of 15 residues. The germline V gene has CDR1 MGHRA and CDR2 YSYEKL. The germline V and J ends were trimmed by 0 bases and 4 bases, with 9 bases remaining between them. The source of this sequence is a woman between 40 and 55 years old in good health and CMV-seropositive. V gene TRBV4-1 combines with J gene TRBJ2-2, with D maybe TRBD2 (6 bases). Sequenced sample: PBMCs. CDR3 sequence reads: CASSQEGLLTGELFF. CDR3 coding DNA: TGCGCCAGCAGCCAAGAGGGACTTCTCACCGGGGAGCTGTTTTTT.